This record concerns one TCR beta chain sequence. What it binds is not known. Sequenced by immunoSEQ multiplex PCR; TCRdb stores in-frame clones only, minus some. The sample lists 15,000 or so clones; roughly four fifths were seen once. This record comes from a study of brain metastases from non-small cell lung cancer. The CDR3 runs to 15 residues. From germline, CDR1 is SGHTA and CDR2 FQGNSA. V dropped 4 bases and J dropped 1 base, with 11 bases sitting between them. Overall study findings and caveats: T-cell clones appeared expanded in around 64% of brain metastases relative to matched primary tumors. Fewer infiltrating T cells were found in brain metastases than primaries. Brain metastases shared most TCR repertoire with primaries, with sparse T cells.

The sequencing sample was made of primary lung tumor tissue. This TCR was recovered from a donor aged 40 or older with non-small cell lung cancer. V and J are TRBV7-2 and TRBJ2-4; D remains ambiguous. The CDR3 DNA is TGTGCCAGCAGCTCGTCACACACGGCCAAAAACATTCAGTACTTC. This translates into CASSSSHTAKNIQYF.